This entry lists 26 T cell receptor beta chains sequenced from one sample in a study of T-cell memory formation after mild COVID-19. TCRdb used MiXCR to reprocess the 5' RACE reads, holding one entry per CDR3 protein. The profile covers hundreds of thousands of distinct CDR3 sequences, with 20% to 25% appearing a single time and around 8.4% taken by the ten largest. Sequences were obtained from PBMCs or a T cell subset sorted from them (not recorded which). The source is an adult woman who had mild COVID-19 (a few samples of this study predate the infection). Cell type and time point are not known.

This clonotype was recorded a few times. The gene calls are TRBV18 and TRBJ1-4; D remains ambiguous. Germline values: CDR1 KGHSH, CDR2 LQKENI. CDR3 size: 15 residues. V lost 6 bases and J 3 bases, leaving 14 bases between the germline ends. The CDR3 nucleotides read TGTGCCAGCTCGCCAAGACCGGAACCTAATGAAAAACTGTTTTTT. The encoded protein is CASSPRPEPNEKLFF.

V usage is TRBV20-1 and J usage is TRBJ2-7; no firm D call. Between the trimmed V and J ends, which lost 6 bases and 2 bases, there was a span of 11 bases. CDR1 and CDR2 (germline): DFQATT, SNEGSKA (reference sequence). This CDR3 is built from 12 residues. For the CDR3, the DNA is TGCAGTGCGACGAAAGGAGCCTACGAGCAGTACTTC. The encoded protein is CSATKGAYEQYF.

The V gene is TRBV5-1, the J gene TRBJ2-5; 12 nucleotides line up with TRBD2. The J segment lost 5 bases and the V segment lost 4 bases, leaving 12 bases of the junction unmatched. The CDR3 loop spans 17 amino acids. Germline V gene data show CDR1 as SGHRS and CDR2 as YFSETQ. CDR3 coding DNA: TGCGCCAGCAGCCCGCTCTCTAGCGGGAGGGCCGGGGAGACCCAGTACTTC. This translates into CASSPLSSGRAGETQYF.

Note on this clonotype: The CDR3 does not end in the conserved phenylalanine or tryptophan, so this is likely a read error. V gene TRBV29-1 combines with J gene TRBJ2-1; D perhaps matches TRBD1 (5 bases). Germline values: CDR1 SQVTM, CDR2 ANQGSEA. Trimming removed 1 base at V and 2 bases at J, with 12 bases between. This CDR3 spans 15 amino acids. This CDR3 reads CSVEGYRLTYNEQFL. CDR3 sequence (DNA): TGCAGCGTTGAAGGGTACAGGCTAACCTACAATGAGCAGTTCTTA.

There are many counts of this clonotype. CDR3 sequence reads: CATSGLNTEAFF. CDR3 sequence (DNA): TGTGCCACCAGTGGGTTGAACACTGAAGCTTTCTTT. The chain recombines TRBV24-1 with TRBJ1-1; D unclear. Trimming shortened V by 5 bases and J by 0 bases, and 3 bases separated the two germline ends. The germline gives CDR1 KGHDR, CDR2 SFDVKD. This CDR3 has 12 residues.

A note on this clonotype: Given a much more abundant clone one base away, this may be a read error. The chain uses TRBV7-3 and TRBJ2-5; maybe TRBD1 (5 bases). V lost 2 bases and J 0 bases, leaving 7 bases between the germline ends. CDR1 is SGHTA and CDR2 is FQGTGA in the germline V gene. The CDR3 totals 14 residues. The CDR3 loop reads CASSLSGYQETQYF. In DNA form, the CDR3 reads TGTGCCAGCAGCTTATCAGGGTACCAAGAGACCCAGTACTTC. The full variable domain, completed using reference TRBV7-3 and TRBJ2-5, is GAGVSQTPSNKVTEKGKYVELRCDPISGHTALYWYRQSLGQGPEFLIYFQGTGAADDSGLPNDRFFAVRPEGSVSTLKIQRTERGDSAVYLCASSLSGYQETQYFGPGTRLLVL.

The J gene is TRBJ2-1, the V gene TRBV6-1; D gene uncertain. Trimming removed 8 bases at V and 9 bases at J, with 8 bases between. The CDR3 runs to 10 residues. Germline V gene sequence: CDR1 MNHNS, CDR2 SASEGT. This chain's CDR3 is CASGTFEQFF. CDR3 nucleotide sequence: TGTGCCAGCGGAACTTTTGAGCAGTTCTTC.

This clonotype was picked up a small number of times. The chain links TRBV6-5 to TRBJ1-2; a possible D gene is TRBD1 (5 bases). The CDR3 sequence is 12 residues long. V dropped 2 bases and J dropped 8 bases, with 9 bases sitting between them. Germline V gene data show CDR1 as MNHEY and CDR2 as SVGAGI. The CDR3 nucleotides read TGTGCCAGCAGTTACGGTGGGGGGGGCTACACCTTC. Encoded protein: CASSYGGGGYTF.

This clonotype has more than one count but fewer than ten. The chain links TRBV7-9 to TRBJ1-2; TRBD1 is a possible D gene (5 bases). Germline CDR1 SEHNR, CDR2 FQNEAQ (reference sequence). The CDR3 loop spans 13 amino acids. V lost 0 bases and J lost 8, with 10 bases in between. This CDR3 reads CASSLAIGDGYTF. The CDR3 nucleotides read TGTGCCAGCAGCTTAGCTATCGGGGACGGCTACACCTTC.

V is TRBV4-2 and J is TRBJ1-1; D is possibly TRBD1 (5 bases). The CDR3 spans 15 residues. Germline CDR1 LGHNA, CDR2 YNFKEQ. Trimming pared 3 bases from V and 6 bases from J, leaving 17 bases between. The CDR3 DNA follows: TGTGCCAGCAGCCAGGACCGGGACGGAGAATCTGAAGCTTTCTTT. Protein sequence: CASSQDRDGESEAFF.

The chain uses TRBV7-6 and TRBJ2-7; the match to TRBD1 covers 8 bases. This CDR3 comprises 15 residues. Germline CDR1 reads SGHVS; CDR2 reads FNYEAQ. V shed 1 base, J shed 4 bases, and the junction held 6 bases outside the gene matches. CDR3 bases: TGTGCCAGCAGCTTAGAGGCAGGGGGCATGTACGAGCAGTACTTC. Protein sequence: CASSLEAGGMYEQYF.

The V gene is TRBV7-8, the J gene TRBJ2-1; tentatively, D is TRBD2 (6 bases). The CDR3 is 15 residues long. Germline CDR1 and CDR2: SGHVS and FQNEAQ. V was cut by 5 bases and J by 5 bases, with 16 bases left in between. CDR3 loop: CASSVRDFLNNEQFF. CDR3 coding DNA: TGTGCCAGCAGCGTCCGGGACTTCTTAAACAATGAGCAGTTCTTC.

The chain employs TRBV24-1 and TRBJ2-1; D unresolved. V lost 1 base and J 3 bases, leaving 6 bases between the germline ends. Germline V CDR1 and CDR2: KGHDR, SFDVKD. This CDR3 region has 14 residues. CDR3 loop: CATSDLGDYNEQFF. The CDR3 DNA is TGTGCCACCAGTGATTTAGGCGACTACAATGAGCAGTTCTTC.

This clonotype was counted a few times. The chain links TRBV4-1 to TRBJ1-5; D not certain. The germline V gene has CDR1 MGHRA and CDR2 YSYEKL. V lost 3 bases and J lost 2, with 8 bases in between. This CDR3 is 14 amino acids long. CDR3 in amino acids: CASSQSDRNQPQHF. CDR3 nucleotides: TGCGCCAGCAGCCAGTCAGATCGCAATCAGCCCCAGCATTTT.

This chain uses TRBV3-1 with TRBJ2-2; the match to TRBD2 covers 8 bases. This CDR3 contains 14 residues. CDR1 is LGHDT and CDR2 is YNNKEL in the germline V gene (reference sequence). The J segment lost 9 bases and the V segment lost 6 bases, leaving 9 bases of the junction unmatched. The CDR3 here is CASREGLVDRELFF. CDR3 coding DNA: TGTGCCAGCAGGGAGGGACTAGTAGACCGGGAGCTGTTTTTT.

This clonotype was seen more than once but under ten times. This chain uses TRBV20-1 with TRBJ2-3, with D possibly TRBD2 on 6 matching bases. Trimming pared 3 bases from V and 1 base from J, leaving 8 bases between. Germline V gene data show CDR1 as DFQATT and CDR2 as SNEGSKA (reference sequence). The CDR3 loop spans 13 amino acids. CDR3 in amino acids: CSARVAGTDTQYF. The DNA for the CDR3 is TGCAGTGCTAGGGTAGCGGGCACAGATACGCAGTATTTT.

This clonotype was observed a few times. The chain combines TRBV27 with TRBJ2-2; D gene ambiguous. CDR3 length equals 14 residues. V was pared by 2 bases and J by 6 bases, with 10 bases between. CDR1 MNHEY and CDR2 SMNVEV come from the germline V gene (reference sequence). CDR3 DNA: TGTGCCAGCAGTTTAGTAAGCATGGCCGGGGAGCTGTTTTTT. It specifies CASSLVSMAGELFF.

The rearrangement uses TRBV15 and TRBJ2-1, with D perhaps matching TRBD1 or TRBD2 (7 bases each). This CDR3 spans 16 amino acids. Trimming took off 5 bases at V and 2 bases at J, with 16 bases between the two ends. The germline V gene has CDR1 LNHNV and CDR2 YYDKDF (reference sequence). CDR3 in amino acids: CATSLSGGGAYNEQFF. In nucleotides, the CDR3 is TGTGCCACCAGCCTGTCAGGGGGGGGGGCCTACAATGAGCAGTTCTTC.

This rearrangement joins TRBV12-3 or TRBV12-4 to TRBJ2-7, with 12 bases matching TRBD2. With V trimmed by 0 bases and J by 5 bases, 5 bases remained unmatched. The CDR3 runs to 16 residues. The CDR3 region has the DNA TGTGCCAGCAGTTTAGCGACTAGCGGGAGCGTCCACGAGCAGTACTTC. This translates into CASSLATSGSVHEQYF.

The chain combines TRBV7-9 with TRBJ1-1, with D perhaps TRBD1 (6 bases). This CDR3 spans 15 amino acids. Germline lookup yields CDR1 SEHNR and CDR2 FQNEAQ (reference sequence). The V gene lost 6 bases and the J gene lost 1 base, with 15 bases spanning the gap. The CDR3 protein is CASSVMGAKNTEAFF. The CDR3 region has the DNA TGTGCCAGCAGTGTGATGGGGGCCAAGAACACTGAAGCTTTCTTT.

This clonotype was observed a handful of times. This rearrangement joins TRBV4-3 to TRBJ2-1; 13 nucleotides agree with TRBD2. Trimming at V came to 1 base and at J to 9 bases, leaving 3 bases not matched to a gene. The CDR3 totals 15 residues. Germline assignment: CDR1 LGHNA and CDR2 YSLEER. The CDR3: CASSQGTSGRGEQFF. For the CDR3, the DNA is TGCGCCAGCAGCCAAGGGACTAGCGGGAGAGGTGAGCAGTTCTTC.

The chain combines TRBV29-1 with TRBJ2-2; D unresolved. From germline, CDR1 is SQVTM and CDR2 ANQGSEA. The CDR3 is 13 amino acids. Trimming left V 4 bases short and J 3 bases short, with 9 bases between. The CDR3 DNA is TGCAGCGTTGGTGCCCGATACACCGGGGAGCTGTTTTTT. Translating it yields CSVGARYTGELFF.

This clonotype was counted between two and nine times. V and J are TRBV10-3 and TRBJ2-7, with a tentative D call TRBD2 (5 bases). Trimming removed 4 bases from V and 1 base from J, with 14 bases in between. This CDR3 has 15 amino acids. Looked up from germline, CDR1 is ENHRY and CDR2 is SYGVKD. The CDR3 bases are TGTGCCATCAGTGTGGGAGCGAGGGATTCCTACGAGCAGTACTTC. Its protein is CAISVGARDSYEQYF.

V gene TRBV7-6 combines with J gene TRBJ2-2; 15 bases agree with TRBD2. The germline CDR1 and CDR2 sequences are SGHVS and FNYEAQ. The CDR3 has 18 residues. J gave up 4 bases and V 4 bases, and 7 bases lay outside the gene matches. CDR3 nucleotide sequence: TGTGCCAGCAGCTCGGGACTAGCGGGAGGAACCCTCACCGGGGAGCTGTTTTTT. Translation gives CASSSGLAGGTLTGELFF.

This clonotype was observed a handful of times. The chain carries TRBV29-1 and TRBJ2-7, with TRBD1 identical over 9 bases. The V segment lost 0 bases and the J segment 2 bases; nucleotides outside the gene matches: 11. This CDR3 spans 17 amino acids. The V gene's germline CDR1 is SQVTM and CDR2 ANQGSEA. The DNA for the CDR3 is TGCAGCGTTGAAGACCCGACTCAGGACAGGGGAACCTACGAGCAGTACTTC. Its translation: CSVEDPTQDRGTYEQYF.

This CDR3 reads CASSLGLAGGPNYNEQFF. The CDR3 bases are TGTGCCAGCAGCTTAGGACTAGCGGGAGGGCCTAACTACAATGAGCAGTTCTTC. The rearrangement uses TRBV7-9 and TRBJ2-1; 14 bases match TRBD2. In germline, CDR1 is SEHNR, CDR2 FQNEAQ (reference sequence). This CDR3 contains 18 residues. V shed 1 base and J 3 bases; nucleotides not matched to a gene: 5.